Listed here is a single T cell receptor beta chain. Its target is not known. Healthy HIV-negative adults without recent acute infections or vaccinations served as donors. These data originate in a study of shared clonotypes between healthy human individuals. General observations from the study: It was the non-shared clonotypes that had lower generation probabilities than clonotypes shared by all four donors. Across subsets, estimated richness was generally greater for naive than for memory populations. A few donors had about 5% of their naive CD4 clonotypes in common.

Assay used: immunoSEQ multiplex PCR; TCRdb lists only in-frame clones, some missing. The sample shows fewer than 1.8 million clones, approximately 98.5% of them seen only once. The germline V and J ends were trimmed by 5 bases and 0 bases, with 8 bases remaining between them. Germline CDR1 and CDR2: SGHNT and YYREEE (reference sequence). The CDR3 runs to 14 residues. The receptor's source is a man aged 25 to 45 in good health. V usage is TRBV5-4 and J usage is TRBJ1-4; D possibly corresponds to TRBD1 (6 bases). The material sequenced was naive CD4+ T cells sorted from blood. The subset here: CD45RA+ positively selected. The CDR3 here is CASSRDTTNEKLFF. CDR3 in DNA: TGTGCCAGCAGTAGGGACACAACTAATGAAAAACTGTTTTTT. The variable domain in full, completed from reference TRBV5-4 and TRBJ1-4, reads ETGVTQSPTHLIKTRGQQVTLRCSSQSGHNTVSWYQQALGQGPQFIFQYYREEENGRGNFPPRFSGLQFPNYSSELNVNALELDDSALYLCASSRDTTNEKLFFGSGTQLSVL.